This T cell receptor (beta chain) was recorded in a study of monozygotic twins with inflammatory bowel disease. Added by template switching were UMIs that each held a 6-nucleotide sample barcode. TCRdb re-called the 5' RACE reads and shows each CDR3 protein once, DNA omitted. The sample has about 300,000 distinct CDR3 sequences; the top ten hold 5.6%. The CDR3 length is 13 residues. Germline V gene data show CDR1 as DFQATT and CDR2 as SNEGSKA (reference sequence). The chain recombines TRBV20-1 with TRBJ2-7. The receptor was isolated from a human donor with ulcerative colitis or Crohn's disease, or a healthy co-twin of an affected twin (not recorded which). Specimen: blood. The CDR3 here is CSALDGTPYEQYF.